These T cell receptor beta chains were read from a single sample in a study of cytomegalovirus exposure and HLA in healthy donors. Sequencing was performed with immunoSEQ multiplex PCR; in TCRdb, only in-frame clones are kept and a portion is missing. The top ten hold roughly 4% of the sample, which has 130,000 or so clones, less than 80% seen once. Sequenced input: PBMCs. All receptors derive from a man aged 45-65 years in good health and CMV-seropositive. Both conserved end residues are part of each CDR3. The order of the fields is V gene, clone size, D gene, J gene, CDR3 length, CDR3 protein, CDR3 DNA. The D gene is left open where the match is weak. Clone size is not always given. Where it is, it says once, few, many or a class for expanded clones.

v_call: TRBV2; clone_size: few; d_call: TRBD1; j_call: TRBJ2-5; cdr3_length: 14; cdr3_aa: CASRAQGAIETQYF; cdr3_nt: TGTGCCAGCAGGGCACAGGGGGCCATAGAGACCCAGTACTTC
v_call: TRBV6-1; clone_size: -; d_call: -; j_call: TRBJ1-1; cdr3_length: 10; cdr3_aa: CASSSPEAFF; cdr3_nt: TGTGCCAGCAGCTCACCGGAGGCTTTCTTT
v_call: TRBV6-5; clone_size: few; d_call: -; j_call: TRBJ1-1; cdr3_length: 14; cdr3_aa: CASKRGGVDTEAFF; cdr3_nt: TGTGCCAGCAAAAGGGGAGGGGTTGATACTGAAGCTTTCTTT
v_call: TRBV9; clone_size: -; d_call: -; j_call: TRBJ2-5; cdr3_length: 13; cdr3_aa: CASSVGQQETQYF; cdr3_nt: TGTGCCAGCAGCGTAGGACAGCAAGAGACCCAGTACTTC
v_call: TRBV28; clone_size: -; d_call: -; j_call: TRBJ1-3; cdr3_length: 14; cdr3_aa: CASSIRLTGNTIYF; cdr3_nt: TGTGCCAGCAGTATTCGACTGACGGGAAACACCATATATTTT
v_call: TRBV6-1; clone_size: once; d_call: TRBD1; j_call: TRBJ2-1; cdr3_length: 15; cdr3_aa: CASLRGTGPYNEQFF; cdr3_nt: TGTGCCAGCCTTAGGGGGACAGGGCCTTATAATGAGCAGTTCTTC
v_call: TRBV23-1; clone_size: -; d_call: -; j_call: TRBJ2-6; cdr3_length: 17; cdr3_aa: CASSQSPGRPGANVLTF; cdr3_nt: TGCGCCAGCAGTCAATCTCCAGGAAGGCCCGGGGCCAACGTCCTGACTTTC
v_call: TRBV20-1; clone_size: few; d_call: -; j_call: TRBJ2-5; cdr3_length: 11; cdr3_aa: CSAKGEKTQYF; cdr3_nt: TGCAGTGCTAAGGGGGAGAAGACCCAGTACTTC
v_call: TRBV2; clone_size: -; d_call: TRBD1; j_call: TRBJ1-4; cdr3_length: 14; cdr3_aa: CASSSQGANEKLFF; cdr3_nt: TGTGCCAGCAGTTCACAGGGGGCTAATGAAAAACTGTTTTTT
v_call: TRBV18; clone_size: few; d_call: -; j_call: TRBJ1-5; cdr3_length: 13; cdr3_aa: CASSPGSNQPQHF; cdr3_nt: TGTGCCAGCTCACCAGGCAGCAATCAGCCCCAGCATTTT
v_call: TRBV7-9; clone_size: few; d_call: TRBD1; j_call: TRBJ2-5; cdr3_length: 15; cdr3_aa: CASSSGTGGWETQYF; cdr3_nt: TGTGCCAGCAGCTCCGGGACAGGGGGTTGGGAGACCCAGTACTTC
v_call: TRBV19; clone_size: once; d_call: -; j_call: TRBJ1-6; cdr3_length: 12; cdr3_aa: CASSLLHSPLHF; cdr3_nt: TGTGCCAGTAGTCTCCTCCATTCACCCCTCCACTTT
v_call: TRBV7-2; clone_size: -; d_call: -; j_call: TRBJ2-1; cdr3_length: 14; cdr3_aa: CASSLAQASVEQFF; cdr3_nt: TGTGCCAGCAGCTTAGCGCAGGCTAGCGTAGAGCAGTTCTTC
v_call: TRBV5-4; clone_size: -; d_call: TRBD1; j_call: TRBJ1-4; cdr3_length: 16; cdr3_aa: CASSRTGGATNEKLFF; cdr3_nt: TGTGCCAGCAGCCGGACAGGGGGTGCAACTAATGAAAAACTGTTTTTT